These 29 T cell receptor beta chains came from one sample sequenced in a study of blood T cells in healthy people across ages. Next came a second PCR, run for roughly 6 to 11 cycles, which used a sample-barcoded 5' primer along with a J-beta primer mix. TCRdb recomputed calls from the 5' RACE reads with MiXCR, one row per CDR3 protein. The data contain about 1.4 million distinct CDR3 sequences, 59% of them singletons. The source material was blood. These receptors were taken from a man younger than 35 in good health.

The chain couples TRBV29-1 to TRBJ2-1, with 10 bases lining up with TRBD1. CDR3 length equals 12 residues. The junction had 10 bases not matched to a gene; V was cut back by 7 bases and J by 13 bases. Germline V gives CDR1 SQVTM, CDR2 ANQGSEA. The CDR3 sequence: CSGGTGEETQFF. The CDR3 DNA is TGCAGCGGGGGGACAGGGGAAGAGACCCAGTTCTTC.

The rearrangement uses TRBV28 and TRBJ1-2, with a weak D call TRBD1 (6 bases). Germline-derived CDR1 and CDR2 are MDHEN and SYDVKM. The CDR3 spans 13 residues. CDR3 region: CALGGAGDYGYTF. The DNA of the CDR3 is TGTGCACTCGGGGGGGCGGGGGACTATGGCTACACCTTC.

There are a few counts of this clonotype. The chain joins TRBV5-1 to TRBJ2-3; tentative D call: TRBD2 (6 bases). CDR1 SGHRS and CDR2 YFSETQ come from the germline V gene. This CDR3 spans 14 amino acids. Trimming stripped 1 base from V and 5 bases from J, with 11 bases between. The CDR3 DNA follows: TGCGCCAGCAGCTTGCCGGGAGACGGAGATACGCAGTATTTT. Protein product: CASSLPGDGDTQYF.

This clonotype has only one observation. This chain uses TRBV4-3 with TRBJ1-6; D remains unclear. The ends were cut back, 4 bases at V and 0 bases at J, with 13 bases in the middle. Germline lookup yields CDR1 LGHNA and CDR2 YSLEER. CDR3 length: 17 residues. DNA for the CDR3: TGCGCCAGCAGCCGTCAAACGTGGAGCTCCTATAATTCACCCCTCCACTTT. Its protein product is CASSRQTWSSYNSPLHF.

This clonotype has just a few counts. The chain joins TRBV20-1 to TRBJ2-4; a weak D match, TRBD2 (5 bases). Trimming stripped 0 bases from V and 0 bases from J, with 9 bases between. CDR3 length: 15 amino acids. The V gene's germline CDR1 is DFQATT and CDR2 SNEGSKA (reference sequence). CDR3 bases: TGCAGTGCTAGAGACCCGGCGGGAGCCAAAAACATTCAGTACTTC. Protein product: CSARDPAGAKNIQYF.

This clonotype was found many times. A much larger clone lies one base from this, so it may be a read error. V gene TRBV6-1 combines with J gene TRBJ2-3, with TRBD2 matching over 8 bases. The CDR3 runs to 14 residues. Germline lookup yields CDR1 MNHNS and CDR2 SASEGT. Trimming at V came to 4 bases and at J to 4 bases, leaving 4 bases not matched to a gene. CDR3 DNA: TGTGCCAGCAGTGGACGAGCGGGAGCAGATACGCAGTATTTT. Amino acid sequence: CASSGRAGADTQYF.

The chain employs TRBV20-1 and TRBJ2-3; 8 nucleotides agree with TRBD2. This CDR3 spans 15 amino acids. With V trimmed by 4 bases and J by 0 bases, 6 bases remained unmatched. Germline V gene data show CDR1 as DFQATT and CDR2 as SNEGSKA (reference sequence). The CDR3 loop reads CSAIISGASTDTQYF. CDR3 nucleotide sequence: TGCAGTGCTATAATTAGCGGGGCGAGCACAGATACGCAGTATTTT.

CDR3 DNA: TGTGCCAGCAGCCCGAGGACAGTGGGAGATACGCAGTATTTT. This codes for CASSPRTVGDTQYF. This chain uses TRBV5-6 with TRBJ2-3; a possible D gene is TRBD1 (6 bases). The CDR3 has 14 amino acids. V lost 4 bases and J lost 5, with 14 bases in between. Germline V gives CDR1 SGHDT, CDR2 YYEEEE.

The chain has TRBV11-2 and TRBJ2-5; TRBD2 matches at 9 bases. The germline V gene has CDR1 SGHAT and CDR2 FQNNGV. Unmatched junction bases numbered 19, after V lost 6 bases and J lost 11 bases. The CDR3 is 16 residues long. CDR3 sequence reads: CASRNGGGREINEQYF. In nucleotides, the CDR3 is TGTGCCAGCAGAAACGGGGGCGGGAGGGAAATCAATGAGCAGTACTTC. The full variable domain, its missing parts supplied by reference TRBV11-2 and TRBJ2-5, is EAGVAQSPRYKIIEKRQSVAFWCNPISGHATLYWYQQILGQGPKLLIQFQNNGVVDDSQLPKDRFSAERLKGVDSTLKIQPAKLEDSAVYLCASRNGGGREINEQYFGPGTRLLVL.

V usage is TRBV12-3 or TRBV12-4 and J usage is TRBJ2-3; 9 positions match TRBD2. The CDR3 loop spans 20 amino acids. V gave up 6 bases and J gave up 0 bases; unmatched junction bases: 19. CDR3 region: CASSPLWPSGAATSTDTQYF. CDR3 DNA: TGTGCCAGCAGCCCCCTCTGGCCTAGCGGGGCCGCTACTAGCACAGATACGCAGTATTTT.

This clonotype was detected a few times. V and J are TRBV29-1 and TRBJ2-5; D may be TRBD2 (5 bases). CDR3 length: 13 residues. The V and J ends lost 6 bases and 1 base respectively, with 12 bases between them. CDR1 SQVTM and CDR2 ANQGSEA come from the germline V gene. The CDR3 spells CSVAQRFQETQYF. The DNA for the CDR3 is TGCAGCGTCGCACAGCGGTTCCAAGAGACCCAGTACTTC.

The CDR3 DNA reads as TGTGCCAGCAGTTGGGGCCGGAGCACCTACGAGCAGTACTTC. Its translation: CASSWGRSTYEQYF. The V and J genes are TRBV7-6 and TRBJ2-7, with a possible D match to TRBD1 (5 bases). Germline V CDR1 and CDR2: SGHVS, FNYEAQ. The CDR3 sequence is 14 residues long. Between the trimmed V and J ends, which lost 6 bases and 2 bases, there was a span of 14 bases.

This clonotype was counted ten times or more. An end of the junction does not agree with germline; a read error may underlie this. V is TRBV3-1 and J is TRBJ2-3; 7 nucleotides align to TRBD1. This CDR3 has 14 residues. In germline, CDR1 is LGHDT, CDR2 YNNKEL (reference sequence). CDR3 loop: CASSQGTGTDTQYF. CDR3 coding DNA: TGCGCCAGCAGCCAAGGGACAGGCACAGATACGCAGTATTTT.

The rearrangement uses TRBV20-1 and TRBJ1-2; D is possibly TRBD1 (5 bases). CDR3 length: 12 amino acids. CDR1 and CDR2 from the germline V gene are DFQATT and SNEGSKA (reference sequence). With 0 bases removed from V and 6 bases from J, the gap between germline ends came to 8 bases. CDR3 amino acids: CSARDRGDGYTF. The DNA of the CDR3 is TGCAGTGCTAGAGATCGGGGCGATGGCTACACCTTC.

The chain uses TRBV28 and TRBJ2-7; either TRBD1 or TRBD2 may supply D (5 bases each). This CDR3 spans 15 amino acids. V was cut by 0 bases and J by 3 bases, with 12 bases left in between. CDR1 and CDR2 (germline): MDHEN, SYDVKM. The CDR3 DNA reads TGTGCCAGCAGTTTATGGAGGGGAGATCACTACGAGCAGTACTTC. This translates into CASSLWRGDHYEQYF.

The chain recombines TRBV19 with TRBJ1-1; 8 nucleotides align to TRBD1. V was pared by 8 bases and J by 2 bases, with 13 bases of the junction left unmatched. There are 16 residues in the CDR3. Germline V gives CDR1 LNHDA, CDR2 SQIVND (reference sequence). The CDR3 coding sequence is TGTGCCAGTCTCCCTCGACAGGGGCGGTTCAACACTGAAGCTTTCTTT. This gives the protein CASLPRQGRFNTEAFF.

The rearrangement links TRBV20-1 to TRBJ1-6; 8 nucleotides match TRBD1. The CDR3 runs 14 residues. Germline trimming cut 3 bases from V and 9 bases from J; bases unmatched to any gene: 7. Germline V gene lookup returns CDR1 DFQATT and CDR2 SNEGSKA (reference sequence). As DNA, the CDR3 is TGCAGTGCTAGGGACAGGGTGGAAAGTTCACCCCTCCACTTT. It encodes CSARDRVESSPLHF.

The chain is built from TRBV15 and TRBJ2-1; no definite D call. Trimming pared 1 base from V and 8 bases from J, leaving 6 bases between. CDR3 length: 12 amino acids. Germline V lookup: CDR1 LNHNV, CDR2 YYDKDF (reference sequence). CDR3 loop: CATSRVEDEQFF. CDR3 nucleotide sequence: TGTGCCACCAGCAGAGTAGAGGATGAGCAGTTCTTC.

This clonotype was seen only a few times. The chain has TRBV29-1 and TRBJ2-7, with 7 bases lining up with TRBD1. The CDR3 runs to 13 residues. Losses at the gene ends were 4 bases for V and 4 bases for J; bases not matched to a gene: 7. The germline V gene encodes CDR1 SQVTM and CDR2 ANQGSEA. The CDR3 loop is CSVAAGGAYEQYF. CDR3 in DNA: TGCAGCGTTGCGGCAGGGGGAGCTTACGAGCAGTACTTC.

The V call is TRBV12-3 or TRBV12-4, the J call TRBJ1-2, with D maybe TRBD1 (6 bases). The V end lost 7 bases, the J end lost 6 bases, and 15 bases lay between the germline ends. CDR3 length: 13 residues. CDR3 loop: CASTVSTGHGYTF. For the CDR3, the DNA is TGTGCCAGCACCGTTAGCACAGGGCATGGCTACACCTTC.

The CDR3 sequence: CASSPAEGWTEAFF. The CDR3 DNA follows: TGTGCCAGCAGCCCCGCGGAGGGATGGACTGAAGCTTTCTTT. This chain links TRBV7-9 with TRBJ1-1; D ambiguous. The CDR3 runs 14 residues. Trimming left V 5 bases short and J 5 bases short, with 15 bases between. Germline assignment: CDR1 SEHNR and CDR2 FQNEAQ (reference sequence).

This rearrangement joins TRBV12-3 or TRBV12-4 to TRBJ2-5, with a weak D call TRBD1 (6 bases). This CDR3 spans 13 amino acids. Trimming left V 7 bases short and J 1 base short, with 10 bases between. CDR3 amino acids: CASNPDSQETQYF. The CDR3 DNA sequence: TGTGCCAGCAACCCGGACAGCCAAGAGACCCAGTACTTC.

The V and J genes are TRBV2 and TRBJ1-2; D remains unclear. Trimming left V 4 bases short and J 7 bases short, with 13 bases between. Germline loops: CDR1 SNHLY, CDR2 FYNNEI. This CDR3 contains 13 residues. The chain's CDR3 is CASSAKGFLGYTF. CDR3 nucleotides: TGTGCCAGCAGTGCGAAGGGTTTTCTTGGCTACACCTTC.

The CDR3 sequence: CASSYSTGGQAYHEQYF. CDR3 coding DNA: TGTGCCAGCAGTTACAGCACCGGGGGACAGGCGTACCACGAGCAGTACTTC. The gene calls are TRBV6-2 or TRBV6-3 and TRBJ2-7, with TRBD1 matching 8 bases. The CDR3 consists of 17 residues. Germline V CDR1 and CDR2: MNHEY, SVGEGT. Germline trimming cut 2 bases from V and 5 bases from J; bases unmatched to any gene: 14.

This clonotype was detected only a few times. The chain has TRBV10-2 and TRBJ2-7; a weak D match, TRBD2 (6 bases). Germline CDR1 is WSHSY and CDR2 is SAAADI. Trimming shortened V by 6 bases and J by 0 bases, and 15 bases separated the two germline ends. There are 15 residues in the CDR3. CDR3 sequence reads: CASRGGLRTSYEQYF. DNA for the CDR3: TGCGCCAGCAGGGGGGGTCTGCGGACCTCCTACGAGCAGTACTTC.

This chain joins TRBV18 and TRBJ2-3, with D unresolved. The CDR3 covers 14 residues. Between the trimmed V and J ends, which lost 6 bases and 1 base, there was a span of 11 bases. The V gene's germline CDR1 is KGHSH and CDR2 LQKENI. CDR3: CASSRVSGTDTQYF. The CDR3 region has the DNA TGTGCCAGCTCTCGCGTTTCGGGCACAGATACGCAGTATTTT.

Only a few counts were recorded for this clonotype. V gene TRBV4-2 combines with J gene TRBJ1-4; D ambiguous. CDR1 and CDR2 (germline): LGHNA, YNFKEQ. CDR3 length equals 13 residues. The V end was cut by 5 bases, the J end by 5 bases, with 9 bases between. In DNA form, the CDR3 reads TGTGCCAGCAGCTCAACACTAAATGAAAAACTGTTTTTT. It yields the protein CASSSTLNEKLFF.

The CDR3 is CASSQDRQYGYTF. The CDR3 DNA reads as TGCGCCAGCAGCCAAGATCGACAGTATGGCTACACCTTC. This sequence joins TRBV4-1 and TRBJ1-2; the D gene is possibly TRBD1 (5 bases). Germline V gene lookup returns CDR1 MGHRA and CDR2 YSYEKL. The V gene lost 0 bases and the J gene lost 5 bases, with 7 bases spanning the gap. This CDR3 is 13 amino acids long.

The chain has TRBV10-2 and TRBJ2-5; maybe TRBD1 (5 bases). V was cut by 0 bases and J by 2 bases, with 10 bases left in between. CDR1 is WSHSY, CDR2 SAAADI, per germline. This CDR3 spans 15 amino acids. CDR3 bases: TGCGCCAGCAGTGAGTCTGCAGGGTGGCAAGAGACCCAGTACTTC. It codes for CASSESAGWQETQYF.